Shown below are 28 T cell receptor beta chains from a single sample sequenced in a study of blood T cells in healthy people across ages. Through a sample-barcoded 5' primer and a J-beta primer mix, a second PCR was run for roughly 6 to 12 cycles. TCRdb used MiXCR to reprocess the 5' RACE reads, holding one entry per CDR3 protein. Among roughly 640,000 distinct CDR3 sequences listed, 25% to 30% were seen once. The sequenced material came from blood. The receptor source for this set is a woman of 80 years or more in good health.

This clonotype was recorded many times. This chain joins TRBV5-5 and TRBJ1-6; D is uncertain. The CDR3 is 16 amino acids. The ends were cut back, 2 bases at V and 0 bases at J, with 9 bases in the middle. Germline assignment: CDR1 SGHKS and CDR2 YYEKEE (reference sequence). The CDR3 loop reads CASSLPQGSYNSPLHF. DNA for the CDR3: TGTGCCAGCAGCTTACCTCAAGGCTCCTATAATTCACCCCTCCACTTT.

With regard to this clonotype: It may be a read error: a sequence one base away is much more abundant. The chain uses TRBV5-1 and TRBJ1-2; D is ambiguous. CDR3 length: 12 residues. CDR1 is SGHRS and CDR2 is YFSETQ in the germline V gene. Trimming pared 7 bases from V and 8 bases from J, leaving 15 bases between. CDR3 sequence (DNA): TGCGCCAGCTACGCTTTAAGCGGGGGCTACACCTTC. Amino acids: CASYALSGGYTF.

Comments on this clonotype: One end of the junction does not line up with germline, which may come from a read error. V and J are TRBV3-1 and TRBJ1-4; 7 bases line up with TRBD1. This CDR3 spans 15 amino acids. Germline CDR1 reads LGHDT; CDR2 reads YNNKEL (reference sequence). CDR3 nucleotide sequence: TGTGCCGGCAGCCTCGAGAGGGGGCCTAATGAAAAACTGTTTTTT. Translation: CAGSLERGPNEKLFF.

There are many counts of this clonotype. The genes are TRBV29-1 and TRBJ1-5, with 7 nucleotides matching TRBD1. The germline V gene has CDR1 SQVTM and CDR2 ANQGSEA. This CDR3 contains 14 residues. The J segment lost 0 bases and the V segment lost 7 bases, leaving 6 bases of the junction unmatched. In nucleotides, the CDR3 is TGCAGCGCCACGACAGGGAGTAGCAATCAGCCCCAGCATTTT. It yields the protein CSATTGSSNQPQHF.

This clonotype was seen repeatedly, ten times or more. The chain is built from TRBV12-3 or TRBV12-4 and TRBJ1-5; D perhaps matches TRBD1 (5 bases). CDR3 length: 14 residues. V gave up 2 bases and J gave up 7 bases, with 12 bases separating them. The CDR3 loop is CASSLMGEGQPQHF. CDR3 DNA sequence: TGTGCCAGCAGTTTAATGGGGGAAGGGCAGCCCCAGCATTTT.

This clonotype has at least ten counts. V gene TRBV3-1 combines with J gene TRBJ1-2; no definite D call. In germline, CDR1 is LGHDT, CDR2 YNNKEL (reference sequence). The CDR3 is made up of 14 amino acids. Trimming took off 0 bases at V and 2 bases at J, with 7 bases between the two ends. This CDR3 is CASSQEKGNYGYTF. For the CDR3, the DNA is TGTGCCAGCAGCCAAGAGAAGGGAAACTATGGCTACACCTTC.

The chain carries TRBV4-3 and TRBJ2-7; tentatively, D is TRBD1 (6 bases). Trimming cost V 5 bases and J 3 bases, with 11 bases left between them. The CDR3 runs to 13 residues. In germline, CDR1 is LGHNA, CDR2 YSLEER. For the CDR3, the DNA is TGCGCCAGCAGCGTCTTGGGACACTACGAGCAGTACTTC. Translated: CASSVLGHYEQYF.

Concerning this clonotype itself: An end of the junction does not agree with germline; a read error may underlie this. The chain is built from TRBV15 and TRBJ1-1; D remains unclear. The CDR3 runs to 15 residues. CDR1 and CDR2 (germline): LNHNV, YYDKDF (reference sequence). The CDR3, as DNA: TGTGCCACCAGCAGAGATTTAGTCCTGAACATTGAAGCTTTCTTT. Protein: CATSRDLVLNIEAFF.

This clonotype was counted between two and nine times. The chain carries TRBV6-2 or TRBV6-3 and TRBJ2-2, with D tentatively TRBD2 (6 bases). CDR3 length equals 16 residues. Per the germline V gene, CDR1 is MNHEY and CDR2 is SVGEGT. V was pared by 5 bases and J by 5 bases, with 18 bases between. The CDR3 loop is CASSPEPGRGTGELFF. The CDR3 DNA reads TGTGCCAGCAGTCCCGAACCGGGCCGGGGGACCGGGGAGCTGTTTTTT.

In its sample, this clonotype was seen many times. This chain uses TRBV7-9 with TRBJ2-3; TRBD1 is a possible D gene (5 bases). The CDR3 has 12 residues. The germline CDR1 and CDR2 sequences are SEHNR and FQNEAQ (reference sequence). V gave up 5 bases and J gave up 5 bases, with 8 bases separating them. The CDR3 reads CASSRQRDTQYF. CDR3 bases: TGTGCCAGCAGCCGACAGCGAGATACGCAGTATTTT.

The V gene is TRBV30, the J gene TRBJ2-7; D possibly corresponds to TRBD1 (5 bases). The CDR3 runs to 12 residues. Trimming shortened V by 3 bases and J by 7 bases, and 13 bases separated the two germline ends. From germline, CDR1 is GTSNPN and CDR2 SVGIG (reference sequence). CDR3 in DNA: TGTGCCTGGAGGGGGCAGTACAATGAGCAGTACTTC. Translation: CAWRGQYNEQYF.

This clonotype was seen repeatedly, ten times or more. The CDR3 bases are TGCGCCAGCAGCCAGATCGGGGTCTACGAGCAGTACTTC. Its protein is CASSQIGVYEQYF. The V gene is TRBV4-1, the J gene TRBJ2-7, with D perhaps TRBD2 (5 bases). This CDR3 is built from 13 residues. The V and J ends lost 3 bases and 3 bases respectively, with 9 bases between them. The germline V gene has CDR1 MGHRA and CDR2 YSYEKL.

In its sample, this clonotype was seen many times. J is TRBJ2-7 and V is TRBV20-1; 7 bases map to TRBD1. V lost 4 bases and J lost 3; bases outside the gene matches: 12. The CDR3 totals 15 residues. Germline V CDR1 and CDR2: DFQATT, SNEGSKA (reference sequence). The CDR3, as DNA: TGCAGTGCTAACGAACCACAGGGGTTAAGCTACGAGCAGTACTTC. Its protein product is CSANEPQGLSYEQYF.

This clonotype was detected ten times or more. The rearrangement links TRBV12-3 or TRBV12-4 to TRBJ2-5; possibly TRBD2 for D (5 bases). This CDR3 has 13 residues. The ends were cut back, 3 bases at V and 9 bases at J, with 14 bases in the middle. CDR3 protein: CASSLREERAQYF. CDR3 sequence (DNA): TGTGCCAGCAGTTTGAGGGAAGAAAGGGCCCAGTACTTC.

This clonotype was counted at least ten times. This chain joins TRBV3-1 and TRBJ2-7; TRBD2 matches 7 bases. CDR3 length: 12 amino acids. With 3 bases clipped from V and 6 bases from J, the junction kept 2 bases outside the gene matches. Germline V lookup: CDR1 LGHDT, CDR2 YNNKEL (reference sequence). For the CDR3, the DNA is TGTGCCAGCAGCCAGTGGGGGGGCGAGCAGTACTTC. This translates into CASSQWGGEQYF.

This clonotype was detected only a few times. A much larger clone lies one base from this, so it may be a read error. This sequence joins TRBV6-6 and TRBJ2-5; 14 nucleotides agree with TRBD2. The CDR3 length is 16 residues. The germline gives CDR1 MNHNY, CDR2 SVGAGI (reference sequence). V dropped 5 bases and J dropped 7; count of bases not matched to a gene: 9. CDR3 in DNA: TGTGCCAGCAGTCCGACTAGCGGGGGGGCCCGGGGGACCCAGTACTTC. Protein product: CASSPTSGGARGTQYF.

V usage is TRBV27 and J usage is TRBJ1-3; maybe TRBD1 (6 bases). CDR1 and CDR2 (germline): MNHEY, SMNVEV (reference sequence). The V end lost 1 base, the J end lost 4 bases, and 11 bases lay between the germline ends. This CDR3 is 15 amino acids long. CDR3 loop: CASSLWGAEGNTIYF. As DNA, the CDR3 is TGTGCCAGCAGTTTATGGGGGGCAGAAGGAAACACCATATATTTT.

A remark on this clonotype: One junction end disagrees with the germline gene, perhaps due to a read error. The chain combines TRBV6-1 with TRBJ2-4; D might be TRBD2 (5 bases). CDR1 MNHNS and CDR2 SASEGT come from the germline V gene. The CDR3 contains 17 residues. This CDR3 reads CASSEGGPSIAKNIQYF. The CDR3 DNA sequence: TGTGCCAGCAGCGAAGGAGGCCCCTCTATAGCCAAAAACATTCAGTACTTC.

There are many counts of this clonotype. This sequence joins TRBV7-9 and TRBJ1-4; 9 bases are a match to TRBD1. The CDR3 sequence is 14 residues long. The ends lost 0 bases at V and 7 bases at J; junction bases unmatched: 0. CDR1 SEHNR and CDR2 FQNEAQ come from the germline V gene (reference sequence). CDR3 DNA: TGTGCCAGCAGCTTAGCGGGACAGGGTGAAAAACTGTTTTTT. The encoded protein is CASSLAGQGEKLFF.

This clonotype has at least ten counts. The chain couples TRBV29-1 to TRBJ2-3; 13 nucleotides line up with TRBD2. Germline CDR1 is SQVTM and CDR2 is ANQGSEA. The CDR3 consists of 16 residues. Losses at the gene ends were 6 bases for V and 0 bases for J; bases not matched to a gene: 6. CDR3 DNA sequence: TGCAGCGTAGAGGGACTAGCGGGGTTAAGCACAGATACGCAGTATTTT. It specifies CSVEGLAGLSTDTQYF.

The genes are TRBV5-8 and TRBJ2-4; 9 positions match TRBD2. The CDR3 covers 15 residues. In germline, CDR1 is SGHTS, CDR2 YDEGEE. V was pared by 9 bases and J by 0 bases, with 7 bases of the junction left unmatched. The CDR3 DNA is TGTGCCACTCCGCGGGAGGGGATAGCCAAAAACATTCAGTACTTC. Translating it yields CATPREGIAKNIQYF.

The V and J genes are TRBV5-1 and TRBJ1-1, with TRBD1 matching 9 bases. The ends lost 4 bases at V and 0 bases at J; junction bases unmatched: 10. This CDR3 contains 17 residues. The germline CDR1 and CDR2 sequences are SGHRS and YFSETQ. The CDR3 DNA follows: TGCGCCAGCAGCCCGGGGACAGGGTTTAGTATGAACACTGAAGCTTTCTTT. Its protein product is CASSPGTGFSMNTEAFF.

The chain employs TRBV20-1 and TRBJ2-7; 15 nucleotides align to TRBD2. Looked up from germline, CDR1 is DFQATT and CDR2 is SNEGSKA (reference sequence). The CDR3 has 15 amino acids. Trimming cost V 7 bases and J 2 bases; bases outside gene matches: 6. CDR3 nucleotides: TGCAGTGTTGGGACTAGCGGGGGGACACCCTACGAGCAGTACTTC. Amino acid sequence: CSVGTSGGTPYEQYF.

This chain connects TRBV20-1 to TRBJ1-5, with 8 bases lining up with TRBD1. The junction had 7 bases not matched to a gene; V was cut back by 0 bases and J by 6 bases. CDR1 and CDR2 (germline): DFQATT, SNEGSKA (reference sequence). There are 15 residues in the CDR3. CDR3 loop: CSARDNGQGFQPQHF. As DNA, the CDR3 is TGCAGTGCTAGAGATAACGGACAGGGATTTCAGCCCCAGCATTTT.

At least ten counts were recorded for this clonotype. This sequence joins TRBV28 and TRBJ2-1; D possibly corresponds to TRBD2 (6 bases). The germline V and J ends were trimmed by 3 bases and 10 bases, with 16 bases remaining between them. Per the germline V gene, CDR1 is MDHEN and CDR2 is SYDVKM. CDR3 size: 14 residues. The CDR3 reads CASSFLGGAREQFF. The CDR3 bases are TGTGCCAGCAGTTTTCTCGGAGGGGCTCGAGAGCAGTTCTTC. Full variable domain (rest looked up from reference TRBV28 and TRBJ2-1): DVKVTQSSRYLVKRTGEKVFLECVQDMDHENMFWYRQDPGLGLRLIYFSYDVKMKEKGDIPEGYSVSREKKERFSLILESASTNQTSMYLCASSFLGGAREQFFGPGTRLTVL.

This chain uses TRBV10-3 with TRBJ2-1; a weak D match, TRBD1 (6 bases). V shed 11 bases and J shed 5 bases, with 10 bases lying between them. Germline V gene data show CDR1 as ENHRY and CDR2 as SYGVKD. The CDR3 extends over 11 amino acids. The CDR3 region is CAVTGHNEQFF. In nucleotides, the CDR3 is TGTGCCGTAACAGGGCACAATGAGCAGTTCTTC.

The chain joins TRBV5-1 to TRBJ1-6; D gene uncertain. Trimming took off 0 bases at V and 9 bases at J, with 13 bases between the two ends. Germline CDR1 SGHRS, CDR2 YFSETQ. The CDR3 runs 15 residues. The CDR3 is CASSLGQAMGSPLHF. As DNA, the CDR3 is TGCGCCAGCAGCTTGGGGCAGGCGATGGGTTCACCCCTCCACTTT.

This clonotype was seen a few times. The J gene is TRBJ1-5, the V gene TRBV19; a possible D gene is TRBD1 (5 bases). The germline gives CDR1 LNHDA, CDR2 SQIVND (reference sequence). Trimming removed 10 bases at V and 7 bases at J, with 17 bases between. The CDR3 covers 13 residues. The CDR3 DNA reads as TGTGCCACCTACACGGGGGGTAACCAGCCCCAGCATTTT. Its translation: CATYTGGNQPQHF.